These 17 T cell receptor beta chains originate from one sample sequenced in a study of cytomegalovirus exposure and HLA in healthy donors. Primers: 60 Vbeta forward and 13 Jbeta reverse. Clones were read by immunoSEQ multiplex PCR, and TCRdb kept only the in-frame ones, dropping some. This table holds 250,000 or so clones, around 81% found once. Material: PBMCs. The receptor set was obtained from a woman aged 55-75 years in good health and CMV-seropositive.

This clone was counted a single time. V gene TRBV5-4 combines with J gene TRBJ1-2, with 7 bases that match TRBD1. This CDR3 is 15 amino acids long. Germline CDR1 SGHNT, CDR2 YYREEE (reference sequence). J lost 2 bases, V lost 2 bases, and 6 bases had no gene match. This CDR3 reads CASSFRQGANYGYTF. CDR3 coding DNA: TGTGCCAGCAGCTTTAGACAGGGTGCCAACTATGGCTACACCTTC. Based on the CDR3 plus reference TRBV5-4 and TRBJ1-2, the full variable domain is ETGVTQSPTHLIKTRGQQVTLRCSSQSGHNTVSWYQQALGQGPQFIFQYYREEENGRGNFPPRFSGLQFPNYSSELNVNALELDDSALYLCASSFRQGANYGYTFGSGTRLTVV.

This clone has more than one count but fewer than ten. CDR3 residues: CSAEGQGAQGYTF. The CDR3 DNA sequence: TGCAGCGCAGAGGGACAGGGGGCGCAAGGCTACACCTTC. V and J are TRBV29-1 and TRBJ1-2; the match to TRBD1 covers 12 bases. CDR1 SQVTM and CDR2 ANQGSEA come from the germline V gene. The trim removed 7 bases at V and 8 bases at J, leaving 8 bases unmatched. This CDR3 has 13 residues.

DNA of the CDR3: TGTGCCAGCAGCTTGGCCAGCGGGAGGGCCAATGAGCAGTTCTTC. The encoded protein is CASSLASGRANEQFF. J is TRBJ2-1 and V is TRBV5-4, with 10 bases aligning to TRBD2. The germline V gene has CDR1 SGHNT and CDR2 YYREEE (reference sequence). The CDR3 has 15 amino acids. Trimming at V came to 0 bases and at J to 6 bases, leaving 3 bases not matched to a gene. The whole variable domain, remainder taken from reference TRBV5-4 and TRBJ2-1, is ETGVTQSPTHLIKTRGQQVTLRCSSQSGHNTVSWYQQALGQGPQFIFQYYREEENGRGNFPPRFSGLQFPNYSSELNVNALELDDSALYLCASSLASGRANEQFFGPGTRLTVL.

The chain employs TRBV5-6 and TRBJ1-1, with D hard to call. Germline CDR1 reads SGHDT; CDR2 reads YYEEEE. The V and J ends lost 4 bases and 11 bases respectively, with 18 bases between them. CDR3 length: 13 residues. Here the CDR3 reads CASSNGEVPGAFF. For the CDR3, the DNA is TGTGCCAGCAGCAACGGGGAGGTCCCGGGGGCTTTCTTT. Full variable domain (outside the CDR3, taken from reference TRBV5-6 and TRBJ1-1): DAGVTQSPTHLIKTRGQQVTLRCSPKSGHDTVSWYQQALGQGPQFIFQYYEEEERQRGNFPDRFSGHQFPNYSSELNVNALLLGDSALYLCASSNGEVPGAFFGQGTRLTVV.

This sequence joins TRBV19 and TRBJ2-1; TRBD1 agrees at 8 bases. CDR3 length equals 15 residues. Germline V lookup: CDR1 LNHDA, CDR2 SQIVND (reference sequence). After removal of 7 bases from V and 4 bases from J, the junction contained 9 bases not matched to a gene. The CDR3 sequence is CASKSDRVLYNEQFF. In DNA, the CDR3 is TGTGCCAGTAAATCGGACAGGGTCTTATACAATGAGCAGTTCTTC. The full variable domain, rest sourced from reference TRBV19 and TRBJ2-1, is DGGITQSPKYLFRKEGQNVTLSCEQNLNHDAMYWYRQDPGQGLRLIYYSQIVNDFQKGDIAEGYSVSREKKESFPLTVTSAQKNPTAFYLCASKSDRVLYNEQFFGPGTRLTVL.

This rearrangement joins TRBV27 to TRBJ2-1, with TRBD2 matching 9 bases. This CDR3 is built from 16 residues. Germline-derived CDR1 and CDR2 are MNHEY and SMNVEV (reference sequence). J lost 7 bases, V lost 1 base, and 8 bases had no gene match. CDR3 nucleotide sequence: TGTGCCAGCAGTTTATGGGAACTAGCGGGTGGGAATGAGCAGTTCTTC. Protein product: CASSLWELAGGNEQFF.

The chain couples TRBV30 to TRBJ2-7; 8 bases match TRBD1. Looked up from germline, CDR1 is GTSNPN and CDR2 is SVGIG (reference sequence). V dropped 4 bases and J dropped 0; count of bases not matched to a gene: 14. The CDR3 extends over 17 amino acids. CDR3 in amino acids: CAWTEDRALLSSYEQYF. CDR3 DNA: TGTGCCTGGACTGAGGACAGGGCTCTCCTCAGCTCCTACGAGCAGTACTTC. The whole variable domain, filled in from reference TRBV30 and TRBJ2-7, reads SQTIHQWPATLVQPVGSPLSLECTVEGTSNPNLYWYRQAAGRGLQLLFYSVGIGQISSEVPQNLSASRPQDRQFILSSKKLLLSDSGFYLCAWTEDRALLSSYEQYFGPGTRLTVT.

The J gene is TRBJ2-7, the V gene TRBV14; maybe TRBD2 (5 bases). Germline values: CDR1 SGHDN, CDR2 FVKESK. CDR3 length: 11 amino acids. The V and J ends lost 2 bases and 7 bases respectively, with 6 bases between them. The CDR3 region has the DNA TGTGCCAGCAGCCAAACGGGGGAGCAGTACTTC. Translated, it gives CASSQTGEQYF.

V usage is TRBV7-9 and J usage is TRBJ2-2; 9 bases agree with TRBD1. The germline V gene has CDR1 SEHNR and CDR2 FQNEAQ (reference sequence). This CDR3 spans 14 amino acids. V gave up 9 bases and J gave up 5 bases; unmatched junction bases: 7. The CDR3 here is CASIRTGVTGELFF. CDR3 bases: TGTGCCAGTATTCGGACAGGGGTTACCGGGGAGCTGTTTTTT. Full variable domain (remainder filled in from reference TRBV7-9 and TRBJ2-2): DTGVSQNPRHKITKRGQNVTFRCDPISEHNRLYWYRQTLGQGPEFLTYFQNEAQLEKSRLLSDRFSAERPKGSFSTLEIQRTEQGDSAMYLCASIRTGVTGELFFGEGSRLTVL.

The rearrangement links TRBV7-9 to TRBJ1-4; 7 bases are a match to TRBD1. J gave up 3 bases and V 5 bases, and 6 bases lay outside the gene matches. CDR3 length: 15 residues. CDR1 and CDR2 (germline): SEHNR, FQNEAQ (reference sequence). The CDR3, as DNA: TGTGCCAGCAGCATTGGCCAGGGGGCTAATGAAAAACTGTTTTTT. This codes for CASSIGQGANEKLFF.

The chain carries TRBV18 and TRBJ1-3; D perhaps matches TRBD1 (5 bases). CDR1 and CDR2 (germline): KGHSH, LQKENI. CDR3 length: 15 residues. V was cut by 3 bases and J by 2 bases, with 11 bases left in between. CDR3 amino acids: CASSPGGAAGNTIYF. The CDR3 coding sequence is TGTGCCAGCTCACCGGGAGGGGCGGCTGGAAACACCATATATTTT.

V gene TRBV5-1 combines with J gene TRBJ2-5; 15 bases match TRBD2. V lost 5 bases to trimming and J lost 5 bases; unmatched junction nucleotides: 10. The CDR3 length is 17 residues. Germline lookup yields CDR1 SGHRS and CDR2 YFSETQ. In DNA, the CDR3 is TGCGCCAGCAGTCCTTTTTCCGGGACTAGCGGGAGGGAGACCCAGTACTTC. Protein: CASSPFSGTSGRETQYF.

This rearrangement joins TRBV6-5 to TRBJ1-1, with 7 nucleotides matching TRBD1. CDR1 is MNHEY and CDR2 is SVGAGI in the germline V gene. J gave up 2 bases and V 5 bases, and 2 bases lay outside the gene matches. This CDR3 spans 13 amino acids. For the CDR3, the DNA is TGTGCCAGCAGTGCAGGGGGAAACACTGAAGCTTTCTTT. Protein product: CASSAGGNTEAFF.

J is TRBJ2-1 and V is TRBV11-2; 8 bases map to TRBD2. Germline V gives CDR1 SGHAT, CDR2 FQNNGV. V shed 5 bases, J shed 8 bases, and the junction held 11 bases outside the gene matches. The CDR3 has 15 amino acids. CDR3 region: CASSRSGKKDHEQFF. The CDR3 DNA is TGTGCCAGCAGCCGTAGCGGGAAAAAGGATCATGAGCAGTTCTTC.

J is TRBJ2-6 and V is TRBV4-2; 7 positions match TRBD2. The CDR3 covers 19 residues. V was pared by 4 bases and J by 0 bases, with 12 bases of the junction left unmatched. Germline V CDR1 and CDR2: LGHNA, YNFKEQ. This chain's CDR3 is CASSRRLAATSSGANVLTF. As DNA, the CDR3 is TGTGCCAGCAGCCGCCGGCTAGCGGCAACCTCCTCTGGGGCCAACGTCCTGACTTTC.

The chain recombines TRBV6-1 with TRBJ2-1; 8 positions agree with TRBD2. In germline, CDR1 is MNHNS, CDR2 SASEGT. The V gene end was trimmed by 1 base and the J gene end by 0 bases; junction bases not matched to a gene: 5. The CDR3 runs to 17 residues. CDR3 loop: CASSEEVSGISYNEQFF. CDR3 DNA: TGTGCCAGCAGTGAAGAGGTTAGCGGGATCTCCTACAATGAGCAGTTCTTC.

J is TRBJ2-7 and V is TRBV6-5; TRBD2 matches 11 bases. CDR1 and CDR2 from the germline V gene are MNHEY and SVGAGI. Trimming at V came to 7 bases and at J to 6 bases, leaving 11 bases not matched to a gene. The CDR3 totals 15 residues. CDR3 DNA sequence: TGTGCCAGCACCACCTTAGCGGGAGGGGTGGGCGAGCAGTACTTC. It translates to CASTTLAGGVGEQYF.